This T cell receptor (beta chain) was captured by sequencing in a study of blood T cell repertoires in COVID-19. As for the study in general: Sites across the United States, Italy and Spain contributed samples from acute and convalescent COVID-19. The cDNA or gDNA used as material had been derived from T cells, B-cell-depleted T cells, or PBMCs.

The ends lost 2 bases at V and 1 base at J; junction bases unmatched: 1. The CDR3 contains 14 residues. The germline V gene encodes CDR1 MNHEY and CDR2 SVGAGI. Study processing details: Amplified reference gene primers provided the basis for estimating nucleated cell counts. Sequencing was performed with immunoSEQ multiplex PCR; in TCRdb, only in-frame clones are kept and a portion is missing. Clone size and V and J calls were adopted from that table, with D and trimming inferred from the DNA. The data contain about 200,000 clones, 75% to 85% of them singletons. The sample comprised peripheral blood. This TCR came from a human donor in a cohort sampled during active COVID-19. V is TRBV6-5 and J is TRBJ2-5, with 7 bases fitting TRBD1. CDR3: CASSYGDSQETQYF. The CDR3 nucleotides are TGTGCCAGCAGTTACGGGGACAGCCAAGAGACCCAGTACTTC.